This T cell receptor beta chain originates from a study of chemoradiotherapy in HPV16-positive cancers. Libraries were prepared by immunoSEQ multiplex PCR; TCRdb keeps only in-frame clonotypes and omits some of them. The sample includes 1,500 to 2,000 clones, around three quarters of them seen just once. The germline V gene has CDR1 SEHNR and CDR2 FQNEAQ (reference sequence). This CDR3 has 17 amino acids. The V gene lost 2 bases and the J gene lost 5 bases, with 21 bases spanning the gap. The chain combines TRBV7-9 with TRBJ2-5; D might be TRBD1 (5 bases). The sample was tumor tissue, taken from a patient who underwent chemoradiotherapy. The clonotype comes from a human donor with HPV-associated anogenital cancer. This chain's CDR3 is CASSLRAGMVFGETQYF. The DNA of the CDR3 is TGTGCCAGCAGCTTAAGGGCAGGGATGGTATTCGGGGAGACCCAGTACTTC.